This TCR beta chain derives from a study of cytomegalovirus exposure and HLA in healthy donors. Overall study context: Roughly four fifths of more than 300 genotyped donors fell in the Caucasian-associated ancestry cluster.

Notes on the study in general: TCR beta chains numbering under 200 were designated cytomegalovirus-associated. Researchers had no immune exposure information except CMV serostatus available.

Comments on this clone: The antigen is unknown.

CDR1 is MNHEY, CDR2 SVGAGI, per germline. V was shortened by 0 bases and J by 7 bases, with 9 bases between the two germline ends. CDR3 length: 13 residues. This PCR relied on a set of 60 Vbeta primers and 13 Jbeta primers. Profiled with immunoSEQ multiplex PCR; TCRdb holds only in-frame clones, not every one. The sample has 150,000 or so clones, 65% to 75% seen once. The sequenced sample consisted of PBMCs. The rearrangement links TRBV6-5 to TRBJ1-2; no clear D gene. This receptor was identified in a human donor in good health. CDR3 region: CASSYSEVGGYTF. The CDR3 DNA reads TGTGCCAGCAGTTACTCGGAGGTCGGTGGCTACACCTTC.